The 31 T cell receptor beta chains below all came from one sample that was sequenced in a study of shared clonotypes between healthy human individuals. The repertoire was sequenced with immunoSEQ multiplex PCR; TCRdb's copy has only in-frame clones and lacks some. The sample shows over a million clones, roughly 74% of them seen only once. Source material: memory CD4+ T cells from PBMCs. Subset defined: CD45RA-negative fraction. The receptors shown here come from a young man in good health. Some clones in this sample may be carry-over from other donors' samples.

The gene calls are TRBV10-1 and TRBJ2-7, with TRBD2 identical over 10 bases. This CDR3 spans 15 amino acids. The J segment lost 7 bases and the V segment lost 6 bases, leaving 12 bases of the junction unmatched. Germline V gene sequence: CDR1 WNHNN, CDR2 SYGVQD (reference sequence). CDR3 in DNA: TGCGCCAGCAGCCCCGGGACTAGCGTAGCTGGGGAGCAGTACTTC. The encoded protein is CASSPGTSVAGEQYF.

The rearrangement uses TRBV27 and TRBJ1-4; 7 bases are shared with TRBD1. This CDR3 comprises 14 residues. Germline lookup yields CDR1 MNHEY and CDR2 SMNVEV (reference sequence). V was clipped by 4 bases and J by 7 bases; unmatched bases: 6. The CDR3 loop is CASSSQGLGEKLFF. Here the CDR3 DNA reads TGTGCCAGCAGTTCACAGGGGTTGGGTGAAAAACTGTTTTTT. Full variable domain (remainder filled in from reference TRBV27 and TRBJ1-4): EAQVTQNPRYLITVTGKKLTVTCSQNMNHEYMSWYRQDPGLGLRQIYYSMNVEVTDKGDVPEGYKVSRKEKRNFPLILESPSPNQTSLYFCASSSQGLGEKLFFGSGTQLSVL.

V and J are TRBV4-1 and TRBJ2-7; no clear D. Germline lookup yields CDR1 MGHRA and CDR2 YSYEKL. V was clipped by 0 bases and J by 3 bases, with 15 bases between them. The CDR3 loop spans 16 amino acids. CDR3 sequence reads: CASSQDPGRQYYEQYF. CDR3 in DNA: TGCGCCAGCAGCCAAGATCCCGGACGCCAATACTACGAGCAGTACTTC.

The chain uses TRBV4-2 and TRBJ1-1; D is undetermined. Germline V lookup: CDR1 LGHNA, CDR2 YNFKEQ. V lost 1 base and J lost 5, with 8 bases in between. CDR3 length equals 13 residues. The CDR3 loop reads CASSQVGGTEAFF. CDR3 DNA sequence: TGTGCCAGCAGCCAAGTAGGTGGAACTGAAGCTTTCTTT.

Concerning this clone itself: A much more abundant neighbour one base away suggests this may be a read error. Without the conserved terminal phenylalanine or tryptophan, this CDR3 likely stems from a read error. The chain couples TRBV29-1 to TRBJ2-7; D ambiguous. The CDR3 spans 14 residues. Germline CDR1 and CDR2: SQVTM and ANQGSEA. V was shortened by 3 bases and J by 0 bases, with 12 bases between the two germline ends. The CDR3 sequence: CSVEVLTDSYEQYS. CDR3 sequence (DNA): TGCAGCGTTGAGGTGTTGACTGACTCCTACGAGCAGTACTCC.

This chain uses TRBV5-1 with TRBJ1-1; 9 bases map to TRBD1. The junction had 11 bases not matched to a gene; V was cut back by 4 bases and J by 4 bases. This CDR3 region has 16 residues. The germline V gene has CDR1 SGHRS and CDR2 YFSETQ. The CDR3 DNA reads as TGCGCCAGCAGCACCCTAGGGACAGGGTCTGGCACTGAAGCTTTCTTT. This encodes CASSTLGTGSGTEAFF.

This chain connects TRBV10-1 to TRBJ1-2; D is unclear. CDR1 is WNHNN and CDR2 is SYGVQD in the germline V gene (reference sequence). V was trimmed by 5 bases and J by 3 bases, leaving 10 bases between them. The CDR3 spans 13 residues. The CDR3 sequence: CASSPGFDYGYTF. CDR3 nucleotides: TGCGCCAGCAGTCCGGGCTTTGACTATGGCTACACCTTC.

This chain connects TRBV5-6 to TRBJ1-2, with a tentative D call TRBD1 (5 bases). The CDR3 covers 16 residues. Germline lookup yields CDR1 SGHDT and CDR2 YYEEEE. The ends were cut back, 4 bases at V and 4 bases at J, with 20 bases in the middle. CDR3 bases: TGTGCCAGCAGCCGTAGGGGAGAAGGGATGCTCTATGGCTACACCTTC. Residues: CASSRRGEGMLYGYTF.

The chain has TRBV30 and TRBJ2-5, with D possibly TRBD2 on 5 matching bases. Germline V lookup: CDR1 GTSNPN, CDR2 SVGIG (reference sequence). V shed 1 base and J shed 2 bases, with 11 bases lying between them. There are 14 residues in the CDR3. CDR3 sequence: CAWSEGGGQETQYF. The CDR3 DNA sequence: TGTGCCTGGAGTGAAGGAGGCGGTCAAGAGACCCAGTACTTC.

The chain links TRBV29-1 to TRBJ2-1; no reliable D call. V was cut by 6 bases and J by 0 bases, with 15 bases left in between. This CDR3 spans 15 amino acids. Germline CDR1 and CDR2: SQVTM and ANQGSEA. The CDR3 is CSVYLDGSSYNEQFF. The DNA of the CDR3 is TGCAGCGTGTACCTGGACGGCAGCTCCTACAATGAGCAGTTCTTC.

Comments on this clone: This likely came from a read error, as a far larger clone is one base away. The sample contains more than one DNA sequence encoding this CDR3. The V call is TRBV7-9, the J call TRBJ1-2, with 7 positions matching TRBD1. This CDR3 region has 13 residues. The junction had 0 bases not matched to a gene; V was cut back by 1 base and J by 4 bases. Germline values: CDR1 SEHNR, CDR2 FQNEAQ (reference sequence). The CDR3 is CASSLGQGYGYTF. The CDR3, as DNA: TGTGCCAGCAGCTTAGGACAGGGCTATGGCTACACCTTC. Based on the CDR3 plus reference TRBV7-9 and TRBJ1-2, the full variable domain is DTGVSQNPRHKITKRGQNVTFRCDPISEHNRLYWYRQTLGQGPEFLTYFQNEAQLEKSRLLSDRFSAERPKGSFSTLEIQRTEQGDSAMYLCASSLGQGYGYTFGSGTRLTVV.

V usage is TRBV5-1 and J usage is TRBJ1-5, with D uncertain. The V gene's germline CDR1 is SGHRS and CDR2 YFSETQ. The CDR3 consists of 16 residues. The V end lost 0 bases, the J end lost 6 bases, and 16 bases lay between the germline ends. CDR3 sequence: CASSLAPAGGSQPQHF. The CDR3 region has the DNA TGCGCCAGCAGCTTGGCCCCGGCAGGAGGTAGTCAGCCCCAGCATTTT.

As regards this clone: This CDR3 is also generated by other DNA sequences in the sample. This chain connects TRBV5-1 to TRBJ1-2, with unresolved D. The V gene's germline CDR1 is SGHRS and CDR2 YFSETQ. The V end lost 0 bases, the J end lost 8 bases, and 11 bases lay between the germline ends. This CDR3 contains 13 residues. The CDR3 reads CASSLAGSGGYTF. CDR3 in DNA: TGCGCCAGCAGCTTGGCGGGGAGTGGGGGCTACACCTTC.

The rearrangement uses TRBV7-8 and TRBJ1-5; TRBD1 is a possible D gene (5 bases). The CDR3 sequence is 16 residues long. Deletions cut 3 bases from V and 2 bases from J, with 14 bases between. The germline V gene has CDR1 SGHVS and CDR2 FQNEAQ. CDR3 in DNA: TGTGCCAGCAGCTTCTGGGGGGGAGGAGGCAATCAGCCCCAGCATTTT. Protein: CASSFWGGGGNQPQHF.

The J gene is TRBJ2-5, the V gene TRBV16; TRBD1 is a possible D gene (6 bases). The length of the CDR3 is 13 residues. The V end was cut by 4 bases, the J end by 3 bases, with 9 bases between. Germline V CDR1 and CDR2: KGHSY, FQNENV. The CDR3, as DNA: TGTGCCAGCAGCCGAGGACAGAAAGAGACCCAGTACTTC. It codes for CASSRGQKETQYF.

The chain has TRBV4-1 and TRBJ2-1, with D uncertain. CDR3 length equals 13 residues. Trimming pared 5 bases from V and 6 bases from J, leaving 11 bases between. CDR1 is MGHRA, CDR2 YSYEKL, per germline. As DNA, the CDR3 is TGCGCCAGCAGCGTGACTCTTCCCAATGAGCAGTTCTTC. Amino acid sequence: CASSVTLPNEQFF.

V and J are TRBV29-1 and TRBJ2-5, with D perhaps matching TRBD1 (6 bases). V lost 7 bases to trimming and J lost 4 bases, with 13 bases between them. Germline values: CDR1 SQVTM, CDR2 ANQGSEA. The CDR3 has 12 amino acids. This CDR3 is CSGSTGIETQYF. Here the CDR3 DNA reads TGCAGCGGTTCTACAGGGATAGAGACCCAGTACTTC.

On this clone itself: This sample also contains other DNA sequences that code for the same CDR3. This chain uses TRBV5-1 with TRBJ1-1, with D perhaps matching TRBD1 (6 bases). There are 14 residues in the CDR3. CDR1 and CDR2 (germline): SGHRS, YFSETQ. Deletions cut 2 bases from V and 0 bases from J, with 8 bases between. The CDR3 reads CASSLQGMNTEAFF. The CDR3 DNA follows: TGCGCCAGCAGCTTACAGGGCATGAACACTGAAGCTTTCTTT.

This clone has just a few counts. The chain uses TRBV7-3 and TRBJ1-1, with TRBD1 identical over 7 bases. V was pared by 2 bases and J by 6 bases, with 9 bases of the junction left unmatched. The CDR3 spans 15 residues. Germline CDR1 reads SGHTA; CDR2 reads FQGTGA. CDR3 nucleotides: TGTGCCAGCAGCTTAGACGACAGGGAGGGCGCTGAAGCTTTCTTT. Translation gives CASSLDDREGAEAFF.

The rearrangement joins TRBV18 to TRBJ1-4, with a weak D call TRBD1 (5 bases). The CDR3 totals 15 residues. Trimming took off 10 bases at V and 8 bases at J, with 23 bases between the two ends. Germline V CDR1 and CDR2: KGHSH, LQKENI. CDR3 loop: CATTFSGQDLEKLFF. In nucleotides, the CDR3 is TGTGCCACCACCTTCTCTGGACAAGACCTGGAAAAACTGTTTTTT.

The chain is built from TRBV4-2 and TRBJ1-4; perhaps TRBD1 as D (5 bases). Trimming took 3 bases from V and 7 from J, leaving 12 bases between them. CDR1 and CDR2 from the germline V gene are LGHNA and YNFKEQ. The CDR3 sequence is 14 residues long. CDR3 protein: CASSQGGDIEKLFF. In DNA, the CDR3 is TGTGCCAGCAGCCAGGGAGGGGATATTGAAAAACTGTTTTTT.

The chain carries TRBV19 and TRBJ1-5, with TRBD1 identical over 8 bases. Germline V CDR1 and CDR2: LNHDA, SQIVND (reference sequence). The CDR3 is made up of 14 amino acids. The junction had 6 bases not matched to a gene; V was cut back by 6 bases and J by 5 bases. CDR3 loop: CASRDRGYHQPQHF. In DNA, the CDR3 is TGTGCCAGTAGAGACAGGGGTTATCATCAGCCCCAGCATTTT.

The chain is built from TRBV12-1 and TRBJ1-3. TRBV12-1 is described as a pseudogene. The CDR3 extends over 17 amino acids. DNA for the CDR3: TGTGCCAGCAGCTCACTACCGACTTCCCTCTCTGGAAACACCATATATTTT. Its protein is CASSSLPTSLSGNTIYF.

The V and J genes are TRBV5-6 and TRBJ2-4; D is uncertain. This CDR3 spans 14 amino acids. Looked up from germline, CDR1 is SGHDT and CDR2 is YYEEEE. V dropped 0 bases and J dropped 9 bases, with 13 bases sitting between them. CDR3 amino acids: CASSLAGTSGIQYF. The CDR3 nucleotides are TGTGCCAGCAGCTTGGCCGGAACTTCAGGCATTCAGTACTTC. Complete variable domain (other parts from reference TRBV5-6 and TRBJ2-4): DAGVTQSPTHLIKTRGQQVTLRCSPKSGHDTVSWYQQALGQGPQFIFQYYEEEERQRGNFPDRFSGHQFPNYSSELNVNALLLGDSALYLCASSLAGTSGIQYFGAGTRLSVL.

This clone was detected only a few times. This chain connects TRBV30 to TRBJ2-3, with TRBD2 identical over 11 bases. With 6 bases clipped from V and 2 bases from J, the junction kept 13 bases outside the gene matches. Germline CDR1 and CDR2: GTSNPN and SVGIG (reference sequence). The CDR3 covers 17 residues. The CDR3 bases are TGTGCCTGCGTCTTAGCGGGAGGGCCCATCATCACAGATACGCAGTATTTT. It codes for CACVLAGGPIITDTQYF.

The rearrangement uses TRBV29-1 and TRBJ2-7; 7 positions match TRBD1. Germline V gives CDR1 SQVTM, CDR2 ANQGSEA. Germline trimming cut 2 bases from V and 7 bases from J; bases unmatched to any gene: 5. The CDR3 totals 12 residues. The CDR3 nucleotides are TGCAGCGTTGAAATTCGGGACAGAGAGCAGTACTTC. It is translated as CSVEIRDREQYF.

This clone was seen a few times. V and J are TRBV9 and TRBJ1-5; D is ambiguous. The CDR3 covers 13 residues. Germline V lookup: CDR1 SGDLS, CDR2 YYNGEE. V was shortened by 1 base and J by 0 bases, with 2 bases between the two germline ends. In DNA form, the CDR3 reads TGTGCCAGCAGCGTATCTAGCAATCAGCCCCAGCATTTT. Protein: CASSVSSNQPQHF.

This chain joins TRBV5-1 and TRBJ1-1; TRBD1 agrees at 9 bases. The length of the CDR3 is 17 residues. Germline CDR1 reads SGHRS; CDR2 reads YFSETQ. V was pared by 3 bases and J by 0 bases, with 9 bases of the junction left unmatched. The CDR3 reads CASSSGQGYSMNTEAFF. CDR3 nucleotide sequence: TGCGCCAGCAGCTCTGGACAGGGGTATAGTATGAACACTGAAGCTTTCTTT.

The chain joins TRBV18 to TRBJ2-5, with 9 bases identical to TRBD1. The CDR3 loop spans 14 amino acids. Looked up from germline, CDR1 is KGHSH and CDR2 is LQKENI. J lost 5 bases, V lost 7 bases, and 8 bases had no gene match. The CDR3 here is CASFNRQGEETQYF. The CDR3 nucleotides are TGTGCCAGCTTTAACCGACAGGGGGAGGAGACCCAGTACTTC.

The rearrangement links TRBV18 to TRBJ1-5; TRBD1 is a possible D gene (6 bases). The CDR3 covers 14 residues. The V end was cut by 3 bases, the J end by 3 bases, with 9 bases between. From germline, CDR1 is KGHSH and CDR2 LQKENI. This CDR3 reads CASSPTGTNQPQHF. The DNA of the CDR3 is TGTGCCAGCTCACCCACAGGGACCAATCAGCCCCAGCATTTT. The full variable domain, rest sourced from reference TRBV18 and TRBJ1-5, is NAGVMQNPRHLVRRRGQEARLRCSPMKGHSHVYWYRQLPEEGLKFMVYLQKENIIDESGMPKERFSAEFPKEGPSILRIQQVVRGDSAAYFCASSPTGTNQPQHFGDGTRLSIL.

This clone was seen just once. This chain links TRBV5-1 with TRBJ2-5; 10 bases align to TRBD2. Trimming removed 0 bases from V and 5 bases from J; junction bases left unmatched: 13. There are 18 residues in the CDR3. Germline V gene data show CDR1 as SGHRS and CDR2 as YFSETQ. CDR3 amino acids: CASSLVQGAGGPVETQYF. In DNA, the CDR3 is TGCGCCAGCAGCTTGGTTCAGGGAGCGGGAGGGCCTGTTGAGACCCAGTACTTC. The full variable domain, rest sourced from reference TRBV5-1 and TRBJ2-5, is KAGVTQTPRYLIKTRGQQVTLSCSPISGHRSVSWYQQTPGQGLQFLFEYFSETQRNKGNFPGRFSGRQFSNSRSEMNVSTLELGDSALYLCASSLVQGAGGPVETQYFGPGTRLLVL.